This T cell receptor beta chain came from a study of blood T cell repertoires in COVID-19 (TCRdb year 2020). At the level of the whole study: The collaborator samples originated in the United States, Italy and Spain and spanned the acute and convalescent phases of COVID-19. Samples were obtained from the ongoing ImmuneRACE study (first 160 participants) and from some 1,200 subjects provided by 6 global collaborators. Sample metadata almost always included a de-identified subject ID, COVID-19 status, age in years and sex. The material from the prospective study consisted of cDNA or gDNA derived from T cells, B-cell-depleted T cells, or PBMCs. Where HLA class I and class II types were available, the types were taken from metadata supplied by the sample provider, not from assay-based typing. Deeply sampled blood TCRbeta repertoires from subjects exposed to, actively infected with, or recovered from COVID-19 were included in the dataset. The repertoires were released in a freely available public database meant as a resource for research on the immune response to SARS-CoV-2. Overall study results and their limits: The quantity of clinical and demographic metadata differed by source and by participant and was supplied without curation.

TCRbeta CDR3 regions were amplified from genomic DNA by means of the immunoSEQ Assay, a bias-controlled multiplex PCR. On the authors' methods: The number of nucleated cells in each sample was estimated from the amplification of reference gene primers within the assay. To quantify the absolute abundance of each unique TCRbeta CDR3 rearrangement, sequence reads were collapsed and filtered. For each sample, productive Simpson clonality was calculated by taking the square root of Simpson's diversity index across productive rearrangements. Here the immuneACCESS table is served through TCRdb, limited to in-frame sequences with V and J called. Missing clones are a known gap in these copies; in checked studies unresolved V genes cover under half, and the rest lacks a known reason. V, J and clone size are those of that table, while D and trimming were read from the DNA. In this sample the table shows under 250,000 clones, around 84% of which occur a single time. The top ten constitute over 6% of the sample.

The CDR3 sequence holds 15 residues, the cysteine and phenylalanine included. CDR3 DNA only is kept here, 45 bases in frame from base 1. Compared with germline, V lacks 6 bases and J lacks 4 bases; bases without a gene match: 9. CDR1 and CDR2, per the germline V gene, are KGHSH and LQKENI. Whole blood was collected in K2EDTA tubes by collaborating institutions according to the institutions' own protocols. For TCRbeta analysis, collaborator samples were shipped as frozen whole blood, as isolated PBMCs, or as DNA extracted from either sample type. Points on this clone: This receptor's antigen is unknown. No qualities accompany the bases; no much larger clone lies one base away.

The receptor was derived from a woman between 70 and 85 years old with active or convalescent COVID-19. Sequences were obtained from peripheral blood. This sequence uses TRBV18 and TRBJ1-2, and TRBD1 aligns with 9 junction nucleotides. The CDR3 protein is CASSNRDRALYGYTF. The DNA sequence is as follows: TGTGCCAGCTCCAACCGGGACAGGGCTCTCTATGGCTACACCTTC.